These 11 T cell receptor beta chains share one sample of origin, sequenced in a study of spatial heterogeneity in lung cancer. Study conclusions and caveats: Counts of expanded alpha and beta TCRs within tumors tracked the tumor nonsynonymous mutation count.

Their recognized antigens are unknown. Time point specified: sample taken at primary tumor resection. TCRdb fed the 5' RACE reads into MiXCR, producing one record per CDR3 protein. The top ten hold roughly 28% of the sample, which has 9,500 to 10,000 distinct CDR3 sequences, over 50% seen once. The source was lung tumor tissue, collected at surgery. These receptors were collected from a female donor with early-stage non-small cell lung cancer.

This clonotype was recorded only once. The V gene is TRBV5-1, the J gene TRBJ2-7; TRBD1 agrees at 7 bases. The CDR3 has 15 residues. Trimming cost V 0 bases and J 1 base; bases outside gene matches: 4. The germline V gene encodes CDR1 SGHRS and CDR2 YFSETQ. CDR3 in amino acids: CASSLEAGGSYEQYF. The DNA for the CDR3 is TGCGCCAGCAGCTTGGAGGCAGGGGGTTCCTACGAGCAGTACTTC.

The V call is TRBV15, the J call TRBJ1-4; D is ambiguous. The CDR3 runs to 14 residues. Germline V gene data show CDR1 as LNHNV and CDR2 as YYDKDF (reference sequence). V dropped 1 base and J dropped 4 bases, with 7 bases sitting between them. The DNA for the CDR3 is TGTGCCACCAGCAGAGTGCGCATTAATGAAAAACTGTTTTTT. Amino acid sequence: CATSRVRINEKLFF.

This chain joins TRBV6-5 and TRBJ2-3, with 8 bases lining up with TRBD1. The CDR3 extends over 17 amino acids. J was trimmed by 7 bases and V by 5 bases; bases with no gene match: 17. Germline V CDR1 and CDR2: MNHEY, SVGAGI. The CDR3 loop is CASSPTLGQGPTNTQYF. The CDR3 region has the DNA TGTGCCAGCAGTCCCACTCTCGGACAGGGCCCCACCAATACGCAGTATTTT.

This chain joins TRBV27 and TRBJ2-3, with 8 nucleotides matching TRBD2. V shed 0 bases and J 5 bases; nucleotides not matched to a gene: 7. Looked up from germline, CDR1 is MNHEY and CDR2 is SMNVEV (reference sequence). The CDR3 has 16 residues. As DNA, the CDR3 is TGTGCCAGCAGTTTATCGGCCGGGGGGGCAATAGATACGCAGTATTTT. Translating it yields CASSLSAGGAIDTQYF.

The CDR3 spells CASSFFRAGKDEQYF. CDR3 nucleotide sequence: TGTGCCAGCAGTTTTTTCAGGGCGGGGAAGGACGAGCAGTACTTC. The chain links TRBV12-3 or TRBV12-4 to TRBJ2-7; D is perhaps TRBD2 (6 bases). Trimming took off 3 bases at V and 5 bases at J, with 17 bases between the two ends. The length of the CDR3 is 15 residues.

The chain is built from TRBV28 and TRBJ1-6; D possibly corresponds to TRBD1 (6 bases). The CDR3 loop spans 14 amino acids. CDR1 and CDR2 (germline): MDHEN, SYDVKM. Trimming removed 7 bases from V and 7 bases from J, with 14 bases in between. The chain's CDR3 is CASKPDRQNSPLHF. The CDR3 region has the DNA TGTGCCAGCAAGCCCGACAGGCAAAATTCACCCCTCCACTTT.

This clonotype was seen more than once but under ten times. The CDR3 spells CAWSSLTLRSPLHF. CDR3 nucleotides: TGTGCCTGGAGTAGCCTAACACTACGTTCACCCCTCCACTTT. This rearrangement joins TRBV30 to TRBJ1-6; D unresolved. The V gene lost 2 bases and the J gene lost 9 bases, with 14 bases spanning the gap. The CDR3 runs to 14 residues. CDR1 is GTSNPN, CDR2 SVGIG, per germline (reference sequence).

By share, this clonotype counts as medium-sized. The chain uses TRBV7-2 and TRBJ1-2, with TRBD1 matching 11 bases. The germline V gene has CDR1 SGHTA and CDR2 FQGNSA. The ends lost 9 bases at V and 8 bases at J; junction bases unmatched: 8. This CDR3 has 13 residues. In DNA form, the CDR3 reads TGTGCCAGGAGGACAGGGGGCGAGACGGGCTACACCTTC. It translates to CARRTGGETGYTF.

In this sample, this clonotype turned up a few times. The chain employs TRBV7-2 and TRBJ1-3; tentatively, D is TRBD1 (5 bases). Per the germline V gene, CDR1 is SGHTA and CDR2 is FQGNSA. This CDR3 contains 15 residues. V was trimmed by 4 bases and J by 3 bases, leaving 13 bases between them. CDR3 DNA: TGTGCCAGCAGCTCCCGCCTCAGGGATGGAAACACCATATATTTT. Translating it yields CASSSRLRDGNTIYF.

The chain has TRBV7-9 and TRBJ1-6; unclear D gene. V lost 1 base and J 9 bases, leaving 4 bases between the germline ends. Per germline, CDR1 SEHNR and CDR2 FQNEAQ (reference sequence). This CDR3 is 12 amino acids long. The CDR3 nucleotides read TGTGCCAGCAGCTTAGATGGTTCACCCCTCCACTTT. Protein: CASSLDGSPLHF. The full variable domain, rest sourced from reference TRBV7-9 and TRBJ1-6, is DTGVSQNPRHKITKRGQNVTFRCDPISEHNRLYWYRQTLGQGPEFLTYFQNEAQLEKSRLLSDRFSAERPKGSFSTLEIQRTEQGDSAMYLCASSLDGSPLHFGNGTRLTVT.

This clonotype has a handful of counts. The V and J genes are TRBV6-1 and TRBJ2-7; 10 positions agree with TRBD1. CDR3 length equals 18 residues. Germline CDR1 MNHNS, CDR2 SASEGT. The V and J ends lost 2 bases and 1 base, in that order; junction bases with no gene match: 11. The CDR3 spells CASSEWPVGDRGSYEQYF. The CDR3 DNA sequence: TGTGCCAGCAGTGAATGGCCCGTGGGGGACAGGGGATCCTACGAGCAGTACTTC.